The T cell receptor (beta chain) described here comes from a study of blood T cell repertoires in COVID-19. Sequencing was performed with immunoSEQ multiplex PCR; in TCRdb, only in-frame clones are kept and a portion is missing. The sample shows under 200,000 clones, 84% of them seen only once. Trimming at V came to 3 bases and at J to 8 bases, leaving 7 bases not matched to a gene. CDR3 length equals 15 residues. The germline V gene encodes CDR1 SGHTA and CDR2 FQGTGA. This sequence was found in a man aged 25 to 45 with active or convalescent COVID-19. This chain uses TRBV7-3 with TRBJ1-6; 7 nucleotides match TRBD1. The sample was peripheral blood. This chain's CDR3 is CASSFTGAEYSPLHF. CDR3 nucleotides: TGTGCCAGCAGCTTCACAGGGGCCGAATATTCACCCCTCCACTTT.